This T cell receptor beta chain was sequenced during a study of T cells in Graves' hyperthyroidism and ophthalmopathy (dated by TCRdb to between 2018 and 2021). In the study overall: Peripheral blood samples were taken at the time of initial diagnosis, prior to any treatment. Once sampling was done, hyperthyroidism patients were given methimazole at a starting dose of 30 mg daily, whereas ophthalmopathy patients were given high-dose intravenous methylprednisolone. In roughly six Graves' hyperthyroidism patients, the study also compared T-cell repertoires from thyroid tissue with T-cell repertoires from blood. To identify distinguishing TCR V-J signatures, a discovery cohort of around 100 patients was used, comprising 43 with Graves' ophthalmopathy and 57 with stable Graves' hyperthyroidism. For training and testing, the roughly 93 patients in the discovery cohort were randomly divided in a 7:3 ratio. The paper describes TCR Vbeta CDR3 sequencing of 135 peripheral blood samples, made up of approximately 40 ophthalmopathy patients, around 78 hyperthyroidism patients and roughly 17 progressor patients. Whether ophthalmopathy could be predicted prospectively was tested in an independent validation cohort made up of under 20 hyperthyroidism patients plus 17 patients who later progressed to ophthalmopathy.

Taken from cysteine to phenylalanine, the CDR3 has 13 residues. The DNA shown is the 39-base CDR3, in frame from base 1. Relative to germline, V is 4 bases shorter and J is 8 bases shorter, with 15 bases between their ends. CDR1 SQVTM and CDR2 ANQGSEA were looked up in the germline V gene. Comments on this clonotype: Its target antigen remains unknown. No quality values exist for individual bases; no much larger clone is one base distant.

A patient counted as having stable Graves' hyperthyroidism if no progression to ophthalmopathy occurred over 18 months of follow-up. Hyperthyroidism patients were newly diagnosed, had a disease duration of under 2 months, and were aged 18 to 65 years. Any patient with an uncontrolled infection, another autoimmune disease, pregnancy or lactation was excluded. Clinical symptoms, serum thyroxine and TRAb, thyroid ultrasound, and orbital computed tomography formed the basis for the diagnoses. Ficoll-Paque density gradient centrifugation was used to isolate PBMCs from about 9.4 ml of fresh peripheral blood. Total RNA was extracted using Trizol reagent, and RNA quality was assessed on an Agilent 2100 Bioanalyzer. Amplification of TCR beta CDR3 regions was carried out from RNA transcripts. The first round of RT-PCR for the TCR CDR3 was performed with the HTBI primer set and the Qiagen OneStep RT-PCR kit. The libraries were constructed in a second round of multiplex PCR and then size-selected and purified. Sequencing of the libraries was done on an Illumina HiSeq2000 using paired-end 100 bp reads. The paper's processing steps were these. SOAPnuke was used to process the raw data, removing reads that contained adapters or uncalled bases, had a mean Phred below 15, or lacked an exact match to the constant primer or identifier. COPE v1.2.5 was used to merge high-quality paired reads, and clonotypes were defined as unique nucleotide sequences. Clonotypes were aligned to IMGT TRBV, TRBD and TRBJ reference segments using MiTCR v1.1. The analysis was restricted to V-J combinations with a frequency above 0.0001, which together covered 99.2% of the repertoires. The TCS score was defined as F50 (clonal expansion) divided by E x V (chaos), with BLOSUM62-based TCRdist calculated between CDR3 peptides within each V-J. Welch's t-statistics and random forest reduced around 510 V-J features to roughly 13, which were used in a naive Bayes classifier (R e1071). TCRdb itself trimmed the public reads at Q25 with fastp, ran MiXCR and retained productive beta chains. Every distinct CDR3 protein forms one entry, paired with its most common genes and DNA. Clone size and V and J calls follow TCRdb, not the original study. For this sample the table gives about 350,000 distinct CDR3 sequences, of which around 13% were detected only once. In total, the top ten clones hold about 22% of the sample.

What the authors observed across the whole study: Sample size was not statistically predetermined, and investigators were not blinded to group allocation. Blood samples also contained most of the expanded thyroid clonotypes (frequency above 0.001), which suggests that blood repertoires may reflect thyroid immune responses. A model built on a 13 V-J signature distinguished ophthalmopathy from stable hyperthyroidism, reaching 85% to 90% sensitivity and about 81% specificity in cross-validation and 80%/75% in testing. In validation, the model predicted progression to ophthalmopathy a median of about 6 months before onset, with approximately 71% sensitivity and nearly 75% specificity.

Sequencing was done on a sample of blood. The receptor comes from a woman aged 30 to 39 with Graves' hyperthyroidism. The sequence joins TRBV29-1 to TRBJ2-1; no D gene call is confident. The CDR3 region has the sequence CSVAGRLYYEQFF. The nucleotides are TGCAGCGTTGCGGGTCGTTTATACTATGAGCAGTTCTTC.